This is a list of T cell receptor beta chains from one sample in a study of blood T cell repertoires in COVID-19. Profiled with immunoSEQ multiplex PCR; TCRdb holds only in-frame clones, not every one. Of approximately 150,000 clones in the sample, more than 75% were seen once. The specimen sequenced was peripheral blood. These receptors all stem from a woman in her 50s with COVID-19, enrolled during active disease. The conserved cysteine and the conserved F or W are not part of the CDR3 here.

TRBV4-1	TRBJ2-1	ASSPEPRGNEQF
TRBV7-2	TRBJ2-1	ASSQNIAGREQF
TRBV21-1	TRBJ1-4	ASSLTRQGWDEKLF
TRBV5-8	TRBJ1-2	ASSSPHASPYGYT
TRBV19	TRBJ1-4	ASSTSRAQGEKLF
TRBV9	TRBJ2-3	ASSVHGDTDTQY
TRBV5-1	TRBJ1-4	ASSLGFGENEKLF
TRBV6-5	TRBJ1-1	ASSYSGGLGTEAF
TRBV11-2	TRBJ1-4	ASSSPHSRGAATNEKLF
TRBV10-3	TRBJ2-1	AISPIASGGDNEQF
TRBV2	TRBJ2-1	ASSRGLELRERQF
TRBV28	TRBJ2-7	ASSLVREGGPYEQY
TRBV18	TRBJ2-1	ASSPGTSYNEQF
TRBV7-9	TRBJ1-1	ASSVVQKNTEAF
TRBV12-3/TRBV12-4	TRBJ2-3	ASRTGTSDTQY
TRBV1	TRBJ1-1	TSSQPDKDEAF
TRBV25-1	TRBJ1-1	ASRAGQNTEAF
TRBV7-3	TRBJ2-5	ASSLLAGGQETQY
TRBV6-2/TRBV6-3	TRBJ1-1	ASSYRGPEAF
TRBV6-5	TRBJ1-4	ASSYTGTGNEKLF
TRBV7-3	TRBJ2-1	ASSPQAGGTYNEQF
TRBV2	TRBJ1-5	ASSERQSNQPQH
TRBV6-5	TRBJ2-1	ASHAGYNEQF
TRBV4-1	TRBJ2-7	ASSQETGYYEQY
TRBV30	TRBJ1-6	AWSVMAGSPLH
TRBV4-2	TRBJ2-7	ASSQELASGGVPAYEQY
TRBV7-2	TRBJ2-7	ASSLGPTKQY
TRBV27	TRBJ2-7	ASSLGQTSISYEQY
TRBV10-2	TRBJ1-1	ASSQGDTEAF
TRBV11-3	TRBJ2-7	ASSPRTEPLNYEQY
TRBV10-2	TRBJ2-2	ASREAATGELF
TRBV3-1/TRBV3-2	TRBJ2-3	ASSQEAGGADTQY
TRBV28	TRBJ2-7	AIGSYEQY
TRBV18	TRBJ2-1	ASSPKTSGEGEQF
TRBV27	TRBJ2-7	ASSLIISGGTYEQY
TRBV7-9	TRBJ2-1	ASSFPTSGGSLWF
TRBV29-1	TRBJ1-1	SVEDPAGAKAF
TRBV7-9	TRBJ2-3	ASSNPGGGEDTQY
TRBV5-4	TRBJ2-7	ASSQSRGSYEQY
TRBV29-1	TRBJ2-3	SVMGGDTQY
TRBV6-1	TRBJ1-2	ASSEYTGWVGNYGYT
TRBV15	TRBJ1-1	ASQAGFPNTEAF
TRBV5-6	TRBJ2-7	ASSAGREQY
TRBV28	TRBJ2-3	ASSLGTGVADTQY
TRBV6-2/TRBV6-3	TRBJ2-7	ASSYSTSGYSYEQY
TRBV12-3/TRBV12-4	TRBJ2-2	ASHREGTGELF
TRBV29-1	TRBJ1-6	SAEDREGSPLH
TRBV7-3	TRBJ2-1	ASSLSGTSDSEQF
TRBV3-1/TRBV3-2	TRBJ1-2	ASSQDMMGLIYGYT
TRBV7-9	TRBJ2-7	ASSAIQGYEQY
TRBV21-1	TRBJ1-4	ASRGMMGTGDEKLF
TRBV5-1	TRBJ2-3	ASSFFGVAGGVDTQY
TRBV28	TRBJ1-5	ASSKNQPQH
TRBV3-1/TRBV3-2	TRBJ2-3	ASSQGRLAGGDTQY
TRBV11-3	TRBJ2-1	ASSQSNEQF
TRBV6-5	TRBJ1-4	ASRAGDEKLF
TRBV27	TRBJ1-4	ATRPAGGEKLF
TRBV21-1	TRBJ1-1	ASSPSSRGRDTEAF
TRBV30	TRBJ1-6	AWSRIGDSPLH